The T cell receptor beta chain under discussion was sequenced for a study of shared clonotypes between healthy human individuals. Study-wide points: Sorted-subset sequencing, rarefaction showed, was incomplete despite large depth.

Genomic DNA of every subset was divided equally among multiple immunoSEQ plates. TCRdb's table, derived via immunoSEQ multiplex PCR, lists solely in-frame clones and lacks some. The table records 600,000 to 750,000 clones, 90% of them present only once. Comment on this clone: As yet, its antigen is unknown.

The CDR3 contains 15 residues. From germline, CDR1 is SGHRS and CDR2 YFSETQ. The J segment lost 7 bases and the V segment lost 4 bases, leaving 11 bases of the junction unmatched. The TCR sequence derives from a man younger than 35 in good health. Some clones in this sample may be carry-over from other donors' samples. The chain uses TRBV5-1 and TRBJ2-1, with 7 bases aligning to TRBD2. Input material: memory CD8+ T cells from PBMCs. Subset defined: CD45RO+ cells pooled with CCR7-negative TemRA cells. The CDR3 here is CASSASGGLLNEQFF. The CDR3 DNA follows: TGCGCCAGCAGCGCTAGCGGTGGCCTACTAAATGAGCAGTTCTTC.